This T cell receptor (beta chain) originates from a study of shared clonotypes between healthy human individuals. Study outcomes and limitations: The study found roughly 5% of naive CD4 clonotypes shared across a handful of donors. The study found lower generation probabilities in non-shared clonotypes than in those shared by all four donors.

Of note for this clone: Its specificity is not known.

The CDR3 extends over 16 amino acids. Germline-derived CDR1 and CDR2 are SEHNR and FQNEAQ (reference sequence). The trim removed 5 bases at V and 6 bases at J, leaving 11 bases unmatched. Each PCR replicate from the sorted subsets contained about 200 ng DNA, which is tens of thousands of T cell genomes. Produced via immunoSEQ multiplex PCR; TCRdb's table is partial and in-frame only. The data show around 1.6 million clones, approximately 98% seen once. The gene calls are TRBV7-9 and TRBJ2-2; 8 positions agree with TRBD1. Sequencing was performed on naive CD4+ T cells sorted from blood. Indicated subset: CD45RA+ positively selected. The sequence was collected from a man aged 25 to 40 in good health. The CDR3 region is CASSPGQGRRPGELFF. CDR3 coding DNA: TGTGCCAGCAGCCCAGGACAGGGCCGGCGTCCCGGGGAGCTGTTTTTT. Looking up the rest from reference TRBV7-9 and TRBJ2-2 gives the full variable domain: DTGVSQNPRHKITKRGQNVTFRCDPISEHNRLYWYRQTLGQGPEFLTYFQNEAQLEKSRLLSDRFSAERPKGSFSTLEIQRTEQGDSAMYLCASSPGQGRRPGELFFGEGSRLTVL.